What follows are 8 T cell receptor beta chains derived from one specimen sequenced in a study of cytomegalovirus exposure and HLA in healthy donors. This PCR relied on a set of 60 Vbeta primers and 13 Jbeta primers. The data were produced by immunoSEQ multiplex PCR, yet TCRdb's version contains in-frame clones alone and is incomplete. The sample contains some 150,000 clones, around 86% of which appear only once. Sequencing input: PBMCs. All receptors come from a woman aged 30 to 39 in good health and CMV-seronegative.

This clone has just a few counts. The genes are TRBV4-1 and TRBJ1-1; 7 nucleotides match TRBD1. Germline assignment: CDR1 MGHRA and CDR2 YSYEKL. V shed 3 bases, J shed 5 bases, and the junction held 15 bases outside the gene matches. The CDR3 consists of 17 residues. DNA of the CDR3: TGCGCCAGCAGCCACGACCCCTCCCGGACAGGAGGGACTGAAGCTTTCTTT. This gives the protein CASSHDPSRTGGTEAFF.

The chain recombines TRBV6-5 with TRBJ1-5; 10 nucleotides line up with TRBD1. The CDR3 runs 16 residues. V was pared by 4 bases and J by 2 bases, with 5 bases of the junction left unmatched. Germline V gives CDR1 MNHEY, CDR2 SVGAGI. The CDR3 DNA follows: TGTGCCAGCAGTTCGACCGGGACAGGGGGCAATCAGCCCCAGCATTTT. Translated: CASSSTGTGGNQPQHF.

The chain is built from TRBV2 and TRBJ1-1; D is ambiguous. CDR3 length: 13 residues. V dropped 5 bases and J dropped 11 bases, with 18 bases sitting between them. Germline lookup yields CDR1 SNHLY and CDR2 FYNNEI. CDR3 protein: CASSLGSDLHAFF. The CDR3 coding sequence is TGTGCCAGCAGTTTAGGATCCGACTTGCATGCTTTCTTT.

This clone was picked up a small number of times. The chain couples TRBV10-1 to TRBJ1-1; D may be TRBD1 (5 bases). This CDR3 is 16 amino acids long. Trimming stripped 0 bases from V and 5 bases from J, with 16 bases between. Looked up from germline, CDR1 is WNHNN and CDR2 is SYGVQD (reference sequence). The CDR3 DNA reads as TGCGCCAGCAGTGAGTCCCCCAGGGTTTTGGGGACTGAAGCTTTCTTT. Protein product: CASSESPRVLGTEAFF.

The rearrangement links TRBV5-1 to TRBJ2-5, with TRBD1 identical over 7 bases. Germline lookup yields CDR1 SGHRS and CDR2 YFSETQ. This CDR3 has 16 residues. J gave up 0 bases and V 4 bases, and 9 bases lay outside the gene matches. The CDR3 DNA sequence: TGCGCCAGCAGCCAGGACCCCGGGACAGACCAAGAGACCCAGTACTTC. Protein product: CASSQDPGTDQETQYF.

This clone appeared once. V usage is TRBV29-1 and J usage is TRBJ2-3; 13 nucleotides agree with TRBD2. The germline V gene has CDR1 SQVTM and CDR2 ANQGSEA. CDR3 size: 14 residues. Losses at the gene ends were 6 bases for V and 3 bases for J; bases not matched to a gene: 3. CDR3 DNA sequence: TGCAGCGTCGGGACTAGCGGGGTAACAGATACGCAGTATTTT. Its translation: CSVGTSGVTDTQYF.

The chain carries TRBV18 and TRBJ2-7; D may be TRBD1 (6 bases). The CDR3 sequence is 14 residues long. Per germline, CDR1 KGHSH and CDR2 LQKENI. V lost 2 bases and J 0 bases, leaving 8 bases between the germline ends. The CDR3 here is CASSPGQSSYEQYF. CDR3 in DNA: TGTGCCAGCTCACCAGGACAGAGCTCCTACGAGCAGTACTTC.

This clone has just a few counts. V is TRBV5-1 and J is TRBJ1-1; the D gene is possibly TRBD1 (6 bases). Germline V CDR1 and CDR2: SGHRS, YFSETQ. V lost 2 bases and J 4 bases, leaving 12 bases between the germline ends. There are 14 residues in the CDR3. The CDR3 DNA sequence: TGCGCCAGCAGCTTCGGTGGGGGCCCCACTGAAGCTTTCTTT. Its protein is CASSFGGGPTEAFF. Using reference TRBV5-1 and TRBJ1-1 for the parts outside the CDR3, the full variable domain is KAGVTQTPRYLIKTRGQQVTLSCSPISGHRSVSWYQQTPGQGLQFLFEYFSETQRNKGNFPGRFSGRQFSNSRSEMNVSTLELGDSALYLCASSFGGGPTEAFFGQGTRLTVV.